This TCR beta chain was documented in a study of T cell responses to AZD1222 COVID-19 vaccine. Study-level findings and limits: Among vaccine-associated CD4 TCRs, coverage spanned spike, with dominance at 160-218 and 743-854. Seropositive at baseline were only a handful of AZD1222 recipients. A rise in Spike-specific TCR breadth and depth followed two AZD1222 doses.

Second-dose groups at about 4 or about 12 weeks were pooled. Measured with immunoSEQ multiplex PCR; TCRdb has only the in-frame clones, and not every one. The table has about 120,000 clones, about 90% seen once; the top ten hold about 2.5%. With respect to this clone: The antigen is unknown.

V lost 4 bases and J lost 3, with 9 bases in between. The germline V gene encodes CDR1 SGHDN and CDR2 FVKESK. CDR3 length: 13 residues. This receptor was identified in an adult who received the AZD1222 COVID-19 vaccine. V gene TRBV14 combines with J gene TRBJ1-2; D not certain. The sample was peripheral blood, taken 28 days after the second AZD1222 dose. CDR3 nucleotides: TGTGCCAGCAGCCCAACAGAATACTATGGCTACACCTTC. It encodes CASSPTEYYGYTF.